Below are 22 T cell receptor beta chains sequenced from a single sample in a study of T cells in Graves' hyperthyroidism and ophthalmopathy. The CDR3 regions of TCR beta were amplified from RNA transcripts. HTBI primers were the set used in a first-round RT-PCR of the TCR CDR3. TCRdb reprocessed the multiplex PCR reads with MiXCR, giving one entry per CDR3 protein. The sample has 300,000 or so distinct CDR3 sequences, 15% to 20% seen once. Sequenced input: blood. These receptors came from a woman aged 45-65 years with Graves' hyperthyroidism.

This clonotype appeared many times. J is TRBJ1-1 and V is TRBV6-1; maybe TRBD1 (6 bases). The CDR3 is 15 residues long. The V gene lost 5 bases and the J gene lost 0 bases, with 13 bases spanning the gap. Germline CDR1 is MNHNS and CDR2 is SASEGT. CDR3 sequence: CASSPRTAMNTEAFF. CDR3 sequence (DNA): TGTGCCAGCAGTCCACGGACAGCCATGAACACTGAAGCTTTCTTT.

This clonotype was picked up a small number of times. The V call is TRBV19, the J call TRBJ1-5; weak D call: TRBD1 (6 bases). Germline lookup yields CDR1 LNHDA and CDR2 SQIVND (reference sequence). V shed 6 bases and J shed 0 bases, with 15 bases lying between them. CDR3 length: 16 residues. The CDR3 bases are TGTGCCAGTAGCCGACAGGAAACTTATAGCAATCAGCCCCAGCATTTT. Translated: CASSRQETYSNQPQHF.

This clonotype was counted only a few times. J is TRBJ2-3 and V is TRBV19; 12 bases are shared with TRBD1. Germline CDR1 and CDR2: LNHDA and SQIVND (reference sequence). The J segment lost 5 bases and the V segment lost 7 bases, leaving 7 bases of the junction unmatched. This CDR3 contains 15 residues. CDR3 DNA: TGTGCCAGTAATGACCGGGACAGGGGGCAAGATACGCAGTATTTT. Amino acids: CASNDRDRGQDTQYF.

The table lists this clonotype with a count of one. Here the CDR3 DNA reads TGCGCCAGCAGCCAAGATCTGGACAGCGCCTCCTCCTACGAGCAGTACTTC. Encoded protein: CASSQDLDSASSYEQYF. V usage is TRBV4-1 and J usage is TRBJ2-7, with D possibly being TRBD1 (6 bases). Germline CDR1 MGHRA, CDR2 YSYEKL. There are 17 residues in the CDR3. Between the trimmed V and J ends, which lost 0 bases and 0 bases, there was a span of 15 bases.

This clonotype was seen ten or more times. J is TRBJ2-5 and V is TRBV11-2; 8 nucleotides match TRBD2. The CDR3 is made up of 15 amino acids. Germline V CDR1 and CDR2: SGHAT, FQNNGV. J was trimmed by 5 bases and V by 2 bases; bases with no gene match: 7. CDR3 nucleotide sequence: TGTGCCAGCAGCTTACTGCGGGGGGATGGCGAGACCCAGTACTTC. Translating it yields CASSLLRGDGETQYF.

This clonotype showed up many times. This chain connects TRBV12-3 or TRBV12-4 to TRBJ2-3; 9 bases line up with TRBD1. V trimming: 3 bases; J trimming: 0 bases; junction bases outside the gene matches: 7. CDR3 length equals 17 residues. The CDR3 loop reads CASSLATGGFSTDTQYF. In DNA, the CDR3 is TGTGCCAGCAGTTTGGCTACAGGGGGCTTTAGCACAGATACGCAGTATTTT.

This clonotype occurred a few times. The chain carries TRBV30 and TRBJ1-5, with TRBD1 as a possible D gene (5 bases). The germline gives CDR1 GTSNPN, CDR2 SVGIG (reference sequence). This CDR3 spans 14 amino acids. Trimming took off 0 bases at V and 7 bases at J, with 13 bases between the two ends. CDR3 in amino acids: CAWSVTQGGQPQHF. The CDR3 region has the DNA TGTGCCTGGAGTGTAACCCAGGGCGGGCAGCCCCAGCATTTT. Filled out from reference TRBV30 and TRBJ1-5, the complete variable domain reads SQTIHQWPATLVQPVGSPLSLECTVEGTSNPNLYWYRQAAGRGLQLLFYSVGIGQISSEVPQNLSASRPQDRQFILSSKKLLLSDSGFYLCAWSVTQGGQPQHFGDGTRLSIL.

V gene TRBV20-1 combines with J gene TRBJ1-6; maybe TRBD1 (6 bases). V shed 0 bases and J shed 8 bases, with 14 bases lying between them. The CDR3 has 15 amino acids. Germline-derived CDR1 and CDR2 are DFQATT and SNEGSKA (reference sequence). DNA of the CDR3: TGCAGTGCTAGAGATTCCATCAGGGGCGATTCACCCCTCCACTTT. Translation: CSARDSIRGDSPLHF.

This chain links TRBV7-8 with TRBJ1-3; D gene unclear. V was shortened by 1 base and J by 5 bases, with 6 bases between the two germline ends. CDR1 SGHVS and CDR2 FQNEAQ come from the germline V gene. The CDR3 is 13 residues long. The chain's CDR3 is CASSLEYRNTIYF. In nucleotides, the CDR3 is TGTGCCAGCAGCTTAGAGTATCGAAACACCATATATTTT. The variable domain in full, completed from reference TRBV7-8 and TRBJ1-3, reads GAGVSQSPRYKVAKRGQDVALRCDPISGHVSLFWYQQALGQGPEFLTYFQNEAQLDKSGLPSDRFFAERPEGSVSTLKIQRTQQEDSAVYLCASSLEYRNTIYFGEGSWLTVV.

This clonotype showed up just a few times. This chain uses TRBV28 with TRBJ2-2, with D hard to call. V was pared by 5 bases and J by 1 base, with 14 bases between. This CDR3 has 16 residues. The germline V gene has CDR1 MDHEN and CDR2 SYDVKM. The CDR3: CASSPTLSWNTGELFF. CDR3 sequence (DNA): TGTGCCAGCAGTCCCACCCTTAGTTGGAACACCGGGGAGCTGTTTTTT. The full variable domain, in which reference TRBV28 and TRBJ2-2 provide the parts outside the CDR3, is DVKVTQSSRYLVKRTGEKVFLECVQDMDHENMFWYRQDPGLGLRLIYFSYDVKMKEKGDIPEGYSVSREKKERFSLILESASTNQTSMYLCASSPTLSWNTGELFFGEGSRLTVL.

This clonotype has just a few counts. The genes are TRBV2 and TRBJ1-5; D gene ambiguous. V lost 7 bases to trimming and J lost 0 bases, with 7 bases between them. Germline CDR1 is SNHLY and CDR2 is FYNNEI. The CDR3 totals 13 residues. The CDR3 bases are TGTGCCAGCAAACCGGATAGCAATCAGCCCCAGCATTTT. Amino acid sequence: CASKPDSNQPQHF.

This clonotype was detected only a few times. The chain recombines TRBV4-1 with TRBJ2-1, with 14 bases that match TRBD2. In germline, CDR1 is MGHRA, CDR2 YSYEKL. V dropped 3 bases and J dropped 8; count of bases not matched to a gene: 6. CDR3 length equals 16 residues. The CDR3 is CASSHGLAGGPDEQFF. The CDR3 region has the DNA TGCGCCAGCAGCCACGGACTAGCGGGGGGACCGGATGAGCAGTTCTTC.

V gene TRBV11-2 combines with J gene TRBJ2-2, with D possibly being TRBD2 (5 bases). There are 15 residues in the CDR3. V was trimmed by 1 base and J by 4 bases, leaving 10 bases between them. The germline CDR1 and CDR2 sequences are SGHAT and FQNNGV. CDR3 amino acids: CASSLVREGTGELFF. The CDR3 coding sequence is TGTGCCAGCAGCTTAGTGAGGGAAGGCACCGGGGAGCTGTTTTTT.

V usage is TRBV29-1 and J usage is TRBJ2-1, with D perhaps matching TRBD1 or TRBD2 (5 bases each). CDR1 SQVTM and CDR2 ANQGSEA come from the germline V gene. The CDR3 consists of 13 residues. V lost 3 bases and J lost 4, with 10 bases in between. The CDR3 DNA is TGCAGCGTTGAGGGGCGAGGGTACAATGAGCAGTTCTTC. Encoded protein: CSVEGRGYNEQFF.

This clonotype was observed many times. This chain links TRBV20-1 with TRBJ1-1; perhaps TRBD1 as D (6 bases). The germline V gene has CDR1 DFQATT and CDR2 SNEGSKA (reference sequence). V shed 6 bases and J shed 11 bases, with 25 bases lying between them. This CDR3 region has 14 residues. CDR3 nucleotide sequence: TGCAGTGCCGGAGGGACAAGTCAAGCTATAGGGGCTTTCTTT. It codes for CSAGGTSQAIGAFF.

V usage is TRBV2 and J usage is TRBJ1-5; D may be TRBD1 (6 bases). The CDR3 sequence is 13 residues long. Trimming shortened V by 9 bases and J by 3 bases, and 12 bases separated the two germline ends. The germline CDR1 and CDR2 sequences are SNHLY and FYNNEI. CDR3 in amino acids: CARGGGDNQPQHF. The CDR3 nucleotides are TGTGCCAGGGGAGGGGGGGACAATCAGCCCCAGCATTTT.

This clonotype was picked up many times. The gene calls are TRBV7-2 and TRBJ2-4, with TRBD1 identical over 10 bases. Germline trimming cut 2 bases from V and 8 bases from J; bases unmatched to any gene: 9. CDR3 size: 16 residues. CDR1 and CDR2 (germline): SGHTA, FQGNSA. CDR3 DNA sequence: TGTGCCAGCAGCTTACAGGGGGGACAGGGGTTTGACATTCAGTACTTC. Residues: CASSLQGGQGFDIQYF.

The V and J genes are TRBV9 and TRBJ1-3; D is possibly TRBD1 (6 bases). In germline, CDR1 is SGDLS, CDR2 YYNGEE. The V end lost 4 bases, the J end lost 0 bases, and 17 bases lay between the germline ends. The CDR3 is 17 residues long. The CDR3: CASSFRDTTSSGNTIYF. Written as DNA, the CDR3 is TGTGCCAGCAGCTTCCGGGACACCACATCCTCTGGAAACACCATATATTTT.

This clonotype has ten or more counts. The CDR3 nucleotides are TGCGCCAGCAGCTTTGGGACAGGGAGGGACGAGCAGTTCTTC. Its translation is CASSFGTGRDEQFF. This chain joins TRBV5-1 and TRBJ2-1; the match to TRBD1 covers 9 bases. The CDR3 spans 14 residues. Trimming cost V 2 bases and J 10 bases; bases outside gene matches: 7. The germline gives CDR1 SGHRS, CDR2 YFSETQ.

This sequence joins TRBV6-1 and TRBJ2-2, with 8 bases fitting TRBD2. V shed 3 bases and J 4 bases; nucleotides not matched to a gene: 10. Germline V lookup: CDR1 MNHNS, CDR2 SASEGT. The CDR3 totals 17 residues. Here the CDR3 DNA reads TGTGCCAGCAGTGATTTACCAAGCGGGAGAAGCACCGGGGAGCTGTTTTTT. This translates into CASSDLPSGRSTGELFF.

The chain links TRBV10-3 to TRBJ1-1, with D unresolved. Trimming pared 7 bases from V and 4 bases from J, leaving 10 bases between. The CDR3 has 12 amino acids. Germline CDR1 ENHRY, CDR2 SYGVKD. The CDR3 is CAIKQTGTEAFF. The DNA of the CDR3 is TGTGCCATCAAGCAGACGGGCACTGAAGCTTTCTTT.

This clonotype has a handful of counts. The chain links TRBV30 to TRBJ1-2; 8 nucleotides agree with TRBD1. Germline CDR1 reads GTSNPN; CDR2 reads SVGIG (reference sequence). Losses at the gene ends were 2 bases for V and 6 bases for J; bases not matched to a gene: 8. CDR3 length equals 14 residues. The DNA for the CDR3 is TGTGCCTGGAGTCCCACGGACAGGGTCCATGGCTACACCTTC. It codes for CAWSPTDRVHGYTF.